The 16 T cell receptor beta chains reported below all come from one sample, sequenced in a study of shared clonotypes between healthy human individuals. Profiled with immunoSEQ multiplex PCR; TCRdb holds only in-frame clones, not every one. The table has 950,000 to 1,100,000 clones, about 77% seen once. Material: memory CD4+ T cells sorted from blood. Noted subset: CD45RA-negative fraction. The receptors were sampled from a man between 18 and 35 years old in good health.

As regards this clone: A far larger clone is a single base away, which makes a read error likely. This chain uses TRBV6-6 with TRBJ1-5; D gene uncertain. Germline CDR1 is MNHNY and CDR2 is SVGAGI (reference sequence). The ends were cut back, 2 bases at V and 0 bases at J, with 8 bases in the middle. This CDR3 is 15 amino acids long. This chain's CDR3 is CASSYAGSSNQPQHF. For the CDR3, the DNA is TGTGCCAGCAGTTACGCTGGCAGTAGCAATCAGCCCCAGCATTTT.

The chain uses TRBV5-1 and TRBJ2-3, with 8 bases fitting TRBD2. The V segment lost 0 bases and the J segment 2 bases; nucleotides outside the gene matches: 5. The CDR3 totals 16 residues. In germline, CDR1 is SGHRS, CDR2 YFSETQ. Here the CDR3 reads CASSLDSGGNTDTQYF. The DNA of the CDR3 is TGCGCCAGCAGCTTGGATTCGGGGGGGAACACAGATACGCAGTATTTT.

The chain couples TRBV7-2 to TRBJ2-1; a possible D gene is TRBD2 (5 bases). V gave up 5 bases and J gave up 10 bases, with 9 bases separating them. Germline V gene sequence: CDR1 SGHTA, CDR2 FQGNSA. There are 11 residues in the CDR3. The CDR3 loop is CASSGRAEQFF. CDR3 nucleotide sequence: TGTGCCAGCAGCGGGCGGGCAGAGCAGTTCTTC.

The CDR3 DNA sequence: TGTGCTAGTGGTTCAGACACCGTATTGAACACTGAAGCTTTCTTT. As protein: CASGSDTVLNTEAFF. The chain is built from TRBV12-5 and TRBJ1-1; no firm D call. Germline V lookup: CDR1 LGHNT, CDR2 FRNRAP. V was pared by 4 bases and J by 0 bases, with 12 bases between. The CDR3 covers 15 residues. The full variable domain, rest sourced from reference TRBV12-5 and TRBJ1-1, is DARVTQTPRHKVTEMGQEVTMRCQPILGHNTVFWYRQTMMQGLELLAYFRNRAPLDDSGMPKDRFSAEMPDATLATLKIQPSEPRDSAVYFCASGSDTVLNTEAFFGQGTRLTVV.

This chain links TRBV7-2 with TRBJ2-5; D ambiguous. CDR3 length: 13 amino acids. Trimming shortened V by 9 bases and J by 4 bases, and 15 bases separated the two germline ends. Germline values: CDR1 SGHTA, CDR2 FQGNSA. CDR3 nucleotides: TGTGCCAGTAAGGGTCTGAACCTAGAGACCCAGTACTTC. Amino acids: CASKGLNLETQYF.

The chain carries TRBV19 and TRBJ1-2, with 8 bases lining up with TRBD1. J lost 8 bases, V lost 5 bases, and 10 bases had no gene match. Germline CDR1 is LNHDA and CDR2 is SQIVND (reference sequence). This CDR3 has 14 residues. DNA of the CDR3: TGTGCCAGTAGTCTTACTAGGACAGGGACGGGCTACACCTTC. Amino acids: CASSLTRTGTGYTF.

This rearrangement joins TRBV19 to TRBJ1-4; D is ambiguous. This CDR3 is 14 amino acids long. V lost 5 bases to trimming and J lost 5 bases, with 12 bases between them. The V gene's germline CDR1 is LNHDA and CDR2 SQIVND (reference sequence). CDR3 sequence reads: CASSPAGVNEKLFF. CDR3 DNA sequence: TGTGCCAGTAGTCCAGCAGGCGTGAATGAAAAACTGTTTTTT.

The chain couples TRBV27 to TRBJ2-3, with D perhaps given as TRBD1 or TRBD2 (5 bases each). CDR3 size: 14 residues. Germline loops: CDR1 MNHEY, CDR2 SMNVEV (reference sequence). V was pared by 8 bases and J by 1 base, with 13 bases between. CDR3: CASQMGRGTDTQYF. The CDR3 DNA sequence: TGTGCCAGCCAGATGGGGCGGGGCACAGATACGCAGTATTTT.

V and J are TRBV7-6 and TRBJ2-7, with a tentative D call TRBD2 (6 bases). The germline gives CDR1 SGHVS, CDR2 FNYEAQ. The CDR3 has 15 residues. The ends were cut back, 0 bases at V and 5 bases at J, with 14 bases in the middle. CDR3 amino acids: CASSLASGVSDEQYF. CDR3 coding DNA: TGTGCCAGCAGCTTAGCGTCGGGGGTCAGCGACGAGCAGTACTTC.

This chain links TRBV5-6 with TRBJ1-5; no definite D call. The CDR3 sequence is 17 residues long. Trimming left V 0 bases short and J 2 bases short, with 15 bases between. Germline CDR1 reads SGHDT; CDR2 reads YYEEEE. The CDR3 DNA follows: TGTGCCAGCAGCTTGGGAACATTCTTCGGGGGCAATCAGCCCCAGCATTTT. Encoded protein: CASSLGTFFGGNQPQHF.

Concerning this clone: Other DNA sequences within the sample encode an identical CDR3. The chain uses TRBV9 and TRBJ2-5; D is ambiguous. Trimming shortened V by 0 bases and J by 5 bases, and 11 bases separated the two germline ends. Germline CDR1 and CDR2: SGDLS and YYNGEE. The CDR3 spans 14 residues. As DNA, the CDR3 is TGTGCCAGCAGCGTAGGAGTAGGGCGGGAGACCCAGTACTTC. Translation: CASSVGVGRETQYF.

This chain uses TRBV10-2 with TRBJ2-7; 8 nucleotides agree with TRBD1. The V gene end was trimmed by 0 bases and the J gene end by 7 bases; junction bases not matched to a gene: 5. The CDR3 consists of 14 residues. Germline CDR1 reads WSHSY; CDR2 reads SAAADI. CDR3 protein: CASSESGDRGEQYF. As DNA, the CDR3 is TGCGCCAGCAGTGAGTCAGGAGACAGGGGAGAGCAGTACTTC.

This clone came up a few times. The chain has TRBV29-1 and TRBJ1-1; D not certain. The V end was cut by 7 bases, the J end by 0 bases, with 9 bases between. The CDR3 sequence is 12 residues long. Per the germline V gene, CDR1 is SQVTM and CDR2 is ANQGSEA. The CDR3 loop is CSASNLNTEAFF. In nucleotides, the CDR3 is TGCAGCGCTAGCAACTTGAACACTGAAGCTTTCTTT. Full variable domain (outside the CDR3, taken from reference TRBV29-1 and TRBJ1-1): SAVISQKPSRDICQRGTSLTIQCQVDSQVTMMFWYRQQPGQSLTLIATANQGSEATYESGFVIDKFPISRPNLTFSTLTVSNMSPEDSSIYLCSASNLNTEAFFGQGTRLTVV.

The chain carries TRBV4-3 and TRBJ2-3, with D hard to call. The ends were cut back, 1 base at V and 2 bases at J, with 10 bases in the middle. The CDR3 covers 15 residues. Per germline, CDR1 LGHNA and CDR2 YSLEER. CDR3 loop: CASSQGGSNTDTQYF. CDR3 coding DNA: TGCGCCAGCAGCCAAGGCGGCAGCAACACAGATACGCAGTATTTT.

This clone was seen at least ten times. The rearrangement joins TRBV28 to TRBJ1-1; TRBD1 is a possible D gene (5 bases). V dropped 4 bases and J dropped 0 bases, with 9 bases sitting between them. Germline V gene lookup returns CDR1 MDHEN and CDR2 SYDVKM. The CDR3 loop spans 14 amino acids. As DNA, the CDR3 is TGTGCCAGCAGTTCGACAGCACTGAACACTGAAGCTTTCTTT. Amino acids: CASSSTALNTEAFF.

This clone was detected only once. This chain connects TRBV2 to TRBJ2-3; TRBD2 matches 12 bases. Per germline, CDR1 SNHLY and CDR2 FYNNEI. The CDR3 covers 17 residues. The junction had 4 bases not matched to a gene; V was cut back by 1 base and J by 2 bases. CDR3 residues: CASSEGTSGAFTDTQYF. In DNA, the CDR3 is TGTGCCAGCAGTGAAGGGACTAGCGGGGCCTTCACAGATACGCAGTATTTT.